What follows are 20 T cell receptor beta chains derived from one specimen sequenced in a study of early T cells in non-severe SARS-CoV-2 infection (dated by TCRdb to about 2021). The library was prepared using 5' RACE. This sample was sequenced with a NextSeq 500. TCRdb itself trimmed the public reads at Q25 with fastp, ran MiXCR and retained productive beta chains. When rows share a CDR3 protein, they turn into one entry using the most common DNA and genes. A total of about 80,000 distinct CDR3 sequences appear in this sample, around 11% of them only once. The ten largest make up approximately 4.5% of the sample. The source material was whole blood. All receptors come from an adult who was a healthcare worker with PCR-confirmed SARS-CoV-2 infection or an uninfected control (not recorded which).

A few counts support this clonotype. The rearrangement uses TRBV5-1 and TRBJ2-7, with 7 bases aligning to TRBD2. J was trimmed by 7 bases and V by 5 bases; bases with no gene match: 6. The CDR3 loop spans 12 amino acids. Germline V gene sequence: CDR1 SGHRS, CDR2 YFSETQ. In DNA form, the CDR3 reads TGCGCCAGCAGTAACACGGGGGGAGAGCAGTACTTC. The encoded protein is CASSNTGGEQYF.

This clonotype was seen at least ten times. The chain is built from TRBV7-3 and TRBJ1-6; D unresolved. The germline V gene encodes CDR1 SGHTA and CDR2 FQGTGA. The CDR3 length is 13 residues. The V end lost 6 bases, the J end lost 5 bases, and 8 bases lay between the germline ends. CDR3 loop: CASRRDNNSPLHF. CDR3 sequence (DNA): TGTGCCAGCAGGAGGGATAATAATTCACCCCTCCACTTT.

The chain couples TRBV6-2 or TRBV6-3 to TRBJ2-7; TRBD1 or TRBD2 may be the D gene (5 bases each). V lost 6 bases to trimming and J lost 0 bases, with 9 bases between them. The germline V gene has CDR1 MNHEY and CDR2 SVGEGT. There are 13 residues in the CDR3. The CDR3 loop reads CASRNGASYEQYF. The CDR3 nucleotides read TGTGCCAGCAGAAACGGGGCCTCCTACGAGCAGTACTTC.

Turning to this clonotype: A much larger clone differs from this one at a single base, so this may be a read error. CDR3 loop: CASGRRGGINEQYF. The CDR3 DNA follows: TGTGCCAGCGGCCGACGAGGGGGAATAAACGAGCAGTACTTC. V gene TRBV3-1 combines with J gene TRBJ2-7; D might be TRBD1 (6 bases). The CDR3 is 14 residues long. V shed 8 bases and J shed 5 bases, with 19 bases lying between them. From germline, CDR1 is LGHDT and CDR2 YNNKEL (reference sequence).

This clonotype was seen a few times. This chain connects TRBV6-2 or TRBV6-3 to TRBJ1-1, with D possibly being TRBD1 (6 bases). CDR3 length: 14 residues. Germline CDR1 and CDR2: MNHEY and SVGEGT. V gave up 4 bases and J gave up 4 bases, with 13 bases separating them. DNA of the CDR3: TGTGCCAGCAGTTTACAGGGTTACGGCACTGAAGCTTTCTTT. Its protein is CASSLQGYGTEAFF.

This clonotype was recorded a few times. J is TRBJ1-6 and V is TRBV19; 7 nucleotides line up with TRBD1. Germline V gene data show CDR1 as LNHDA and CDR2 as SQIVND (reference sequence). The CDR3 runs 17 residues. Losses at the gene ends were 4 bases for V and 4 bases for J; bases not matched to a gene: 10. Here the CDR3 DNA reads TGTGCCAGTAGTAGAGGACAGGTGCCCTTATATAATTCACCCCTCCACTTT. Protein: CASSRGQVPLYNSPLHF.

DNA of the CDR3: TGTGCCAGCACCCCGACAGGGGCTGGAGAGCAGTACTTC. This translates into CASTPTGAGEQYF. This sequence joins TRBV9 and TRBJ2-7; 8 bases match TRBD1. The CDR3 sequence is 13 residues long. Losses at the gene ends were 6 bases for V and 7 bases for J; bases not matched to a gene: 9. CDR1 and CDR2 from the germline V gene are SGDLS and YYNGEE. The full variable domain, in which reference TRBV9 and TRBJ2-7 provide the parts outside the CDR3, is DSGVTQTPKHLITATGQRVTLRCSPRSGDLSVYWYQQSLDQGLQFLIQYYNGEERAKGNILERFSAQQFPDLHSELNLSSLELGDSALYFCASTPTGAGEQYFGPGTRLTVT.

The CDR3 DNA is TGTGCCAGCAGCCAAGCGGACAGGGCGGCGAACATTCAGTACTTC. Its translation: CASSQADRAANIQYF. The V call is TRBV4-2, the J call TRBJ2-4; TRBD1 agrees at 8 bases. The CDR3 contains 15 residues. Unmatched junction bases numbered 6, after V lost 1 base and J lost 7 bases. In germline, CDR1 is LGHNA, CDR2 YNFKEQ.

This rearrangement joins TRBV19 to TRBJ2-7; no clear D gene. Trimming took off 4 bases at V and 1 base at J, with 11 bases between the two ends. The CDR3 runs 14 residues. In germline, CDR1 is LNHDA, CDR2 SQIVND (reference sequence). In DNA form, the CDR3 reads TGTGCCAGTAGTACTAAGACTGTTTCCTACGAGCAGTACTTC. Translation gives CASSTKTVSYEQYF.

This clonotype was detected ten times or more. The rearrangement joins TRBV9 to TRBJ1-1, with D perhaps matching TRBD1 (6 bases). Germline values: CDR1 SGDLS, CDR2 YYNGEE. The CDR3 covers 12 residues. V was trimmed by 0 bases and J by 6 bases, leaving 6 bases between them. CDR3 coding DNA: TGTGCCAGCAGCGTAGCAGGGGCTGAAGCTTTCTTT. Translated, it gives CASSVAGAEAFF.

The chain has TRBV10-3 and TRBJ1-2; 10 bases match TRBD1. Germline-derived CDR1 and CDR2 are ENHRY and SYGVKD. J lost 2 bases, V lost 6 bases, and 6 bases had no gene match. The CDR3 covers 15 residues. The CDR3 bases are TGTGCCATCAGGGGGACAGGGGCGGGGAACTATGGCTACACCTTC. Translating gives CAIRGTGAGNYGYTF.

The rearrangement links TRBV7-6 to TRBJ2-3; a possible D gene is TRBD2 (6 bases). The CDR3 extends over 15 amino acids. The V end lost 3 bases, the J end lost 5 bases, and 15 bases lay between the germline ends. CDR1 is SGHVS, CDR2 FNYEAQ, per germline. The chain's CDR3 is CASSFGDGGGDTQYF. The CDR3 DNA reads TGTGCCAGCAGCTTCGGTGACGGGGGTGGAGATACGCAGTATTTT.

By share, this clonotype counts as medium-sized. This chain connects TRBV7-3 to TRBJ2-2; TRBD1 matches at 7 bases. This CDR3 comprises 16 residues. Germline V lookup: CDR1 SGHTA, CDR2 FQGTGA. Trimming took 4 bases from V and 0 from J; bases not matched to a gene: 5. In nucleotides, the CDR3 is TGTGCCAGCAGCTCGCTAGGGACAGCGAACACCGGGGAGCTGTTTTTT. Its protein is CASSSLGTANTGELFF.

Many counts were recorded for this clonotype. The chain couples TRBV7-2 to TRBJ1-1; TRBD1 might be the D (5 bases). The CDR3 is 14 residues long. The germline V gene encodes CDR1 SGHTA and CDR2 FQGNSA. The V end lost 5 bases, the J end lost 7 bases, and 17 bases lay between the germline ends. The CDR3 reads CASSKGTRSGEAFF. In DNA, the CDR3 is TGTGCCAGCAGCAAAGGGACCCGCTCGGGTGAAGCTTTCTTT.

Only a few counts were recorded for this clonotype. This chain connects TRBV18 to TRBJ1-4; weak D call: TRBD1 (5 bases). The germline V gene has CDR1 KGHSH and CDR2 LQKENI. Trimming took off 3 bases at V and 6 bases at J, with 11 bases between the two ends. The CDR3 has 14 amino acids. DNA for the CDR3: TGTGCCAGCTCACCGCAGGGAGCCCATGAAAAACTGTTTTTT. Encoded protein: CASSPQGAHEKLFF.

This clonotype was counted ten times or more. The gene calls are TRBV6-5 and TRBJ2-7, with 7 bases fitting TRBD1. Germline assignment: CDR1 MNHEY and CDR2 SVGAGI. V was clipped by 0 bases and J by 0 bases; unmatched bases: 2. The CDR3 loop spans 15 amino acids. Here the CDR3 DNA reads TGTGCCAGCAGTTACTCGGCAGGGGGCTCCTACGAGCAGTACTTC. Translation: CASSYSAGGSYEQYF.

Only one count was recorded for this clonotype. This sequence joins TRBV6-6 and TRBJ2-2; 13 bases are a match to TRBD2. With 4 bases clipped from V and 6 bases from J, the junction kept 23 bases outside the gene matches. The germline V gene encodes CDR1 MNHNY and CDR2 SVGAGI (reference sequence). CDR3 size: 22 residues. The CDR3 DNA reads TGTGCCAGCAGTTCCCGACTAGCGGGGGGACTAGTCAAAGAGCCCTTAGCCGGGGAGCTGTTTTTT. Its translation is CASSSRLAGGLVKEPLAGELFF.

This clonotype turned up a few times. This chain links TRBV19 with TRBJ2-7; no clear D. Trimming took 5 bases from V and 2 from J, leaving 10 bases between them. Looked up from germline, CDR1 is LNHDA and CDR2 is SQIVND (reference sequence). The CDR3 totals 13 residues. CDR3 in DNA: TGTGCCAGTAGTCGCGGCGGTACCTACGAGCAGTACTTC. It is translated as CASSRGGTYEQYF.

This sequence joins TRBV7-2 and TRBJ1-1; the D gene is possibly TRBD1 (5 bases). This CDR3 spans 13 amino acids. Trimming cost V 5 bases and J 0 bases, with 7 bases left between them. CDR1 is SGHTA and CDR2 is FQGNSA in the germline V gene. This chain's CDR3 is CASSQDMNTEAFF. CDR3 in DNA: TGTGCCAGCAGCCAGGACATGAACACTGAAGCTTTCTTT.

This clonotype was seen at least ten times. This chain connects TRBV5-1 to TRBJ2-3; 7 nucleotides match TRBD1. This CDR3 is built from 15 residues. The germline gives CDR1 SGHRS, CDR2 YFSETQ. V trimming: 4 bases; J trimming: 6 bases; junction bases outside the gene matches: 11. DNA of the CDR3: TGCGCCAGCAGCCGTTACAGGGGTGGTGTGGATACGCAGTATTTT. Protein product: CASSRYRGGVDTQYF.